This TCR beta chain was profiled in a study of blood T cell repertoires in COVID-19. Study as a whole: Italy, Spain and the United States were the sources of the convalescent and acute COVID-19 samples. From T cells, B-cell-depleted T cells, or PBMCs came the material, which was cDNA or gDNA.

Original processing notes: Amplified reference gene primers provided the basis for estimating nucleated cell counts. Using immunoSEQ multiplex PCR, the repertoire was profiled, and TCRdb retains in-frame clones only, with some absent. V and J calls and clone size are those listed in that table; D and trimming were worked out from the DNA. The sample shows some 240,000 clones, 88% of them seen only once. Enrolled during active infection, Seattle patients were then followed longitudinally. The CDR3 is made up of 12 amino acids. Germline CDR1 and CDR2: MNHEY and SVGEGT. V gave up 6 bases and J gave up 5 bases, with 10 bases separating them.

This clonotype was sampled from a woman in her 70s with COVID-19, enrolled during active disease. Sequenced: peripheral blood. V gene TRBV6-2 or TRBV6-3 combines with J gene TRBJ1-1; D not certain. This CDR3 is CASSESLTEAFF. CDR3 sequence (DNA): TGTGCCAGCAGCGAGAGTCTTACTGAAGCTTTCTTT.